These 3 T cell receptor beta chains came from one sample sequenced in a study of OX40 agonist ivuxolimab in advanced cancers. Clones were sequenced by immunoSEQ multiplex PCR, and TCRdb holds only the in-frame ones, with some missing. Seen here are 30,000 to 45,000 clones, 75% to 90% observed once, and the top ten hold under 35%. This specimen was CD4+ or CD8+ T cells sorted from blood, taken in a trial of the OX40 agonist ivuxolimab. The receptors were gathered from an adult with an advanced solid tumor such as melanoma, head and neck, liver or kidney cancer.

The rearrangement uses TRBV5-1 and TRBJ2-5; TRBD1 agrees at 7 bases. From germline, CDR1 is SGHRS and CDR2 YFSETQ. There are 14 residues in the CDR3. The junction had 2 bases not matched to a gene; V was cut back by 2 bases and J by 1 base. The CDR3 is CASSLGQAQETQYF. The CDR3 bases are TGCGCCAGCAGCTTAGGACAGGCCCAAGAGACCCAGTACTTC.

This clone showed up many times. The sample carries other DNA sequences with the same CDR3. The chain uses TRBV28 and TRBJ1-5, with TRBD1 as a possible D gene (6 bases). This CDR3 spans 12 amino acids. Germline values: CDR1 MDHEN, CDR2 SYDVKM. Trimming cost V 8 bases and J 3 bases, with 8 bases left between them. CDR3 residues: CASGGLNQPQHF. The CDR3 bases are TGTGCCAGCGGGGGCCTCAATCAGCCCCAGCATTTT. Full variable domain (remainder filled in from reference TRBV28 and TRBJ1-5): DVKVTQSSRYLVKRTGEKVFLECVQDMDHENMFWYRQDPGLGLRLIYFSYDVKMKEKGDIPEGYSVSREKKERFSLILESASTNQTSMYLCASGGLNQPQHFGDGTRLSIL.

CDR3 bases: TGCGCCAGCAGTTCCCTCGGGGCTGGGACTACCCTCAATGAGCAGTTCTTC. This encodes CASSSLGAGTTLNEQFF. V and J are TRBV5-1 and TRBJ2-1; TRBD2 matches 7 bases. V lost 5 bases, J lost 6 bases, and 17 bases stayed unmatched. This CDR3 region has 17 residues. Germline V gives CDR1 SGHRS, CDR2 YFSETQ.